The clone carrying this T cell receptor (beta chain) showed up just once. A read error may explain this, as a much larger clone is one base away. Alongside blood RNA obtained from unsorted whole blood, germline DNA was also extracted. The data are from a study of tumor-infiltrating lymphocytes in primary liver carcinoma. The researchers produced TCR beta cDNA from around 0.5 ug total RNA with a constant-region primer. Libraries for TCR beta were built through three nested multiplex PCR rounds, which together made up a slightly modified ARM-PCR procedure. The opening two PCR rounds, roughly 11 cycles each, paired TRBV1-TRBV30 forward primers with a C-beta reverse primer. TCRdb independently ran MiXCR on the multiplex PCR reads; one entry per CDR3 protein. The sample has about 320,000 distinct CDR3 sequences, almost 60% seen once; the top ten hold over 15%. Germline loops: CDR1 MNHEY, CDR2 SVGAGI. This CDR3 has 14 amino acids.

This clonotype originated in a woman aged 25 to 45 with primary liver carcinoma and hepatitis B virus infection. Sequences were obtained from peripheral blood. The V call is TRBV6-5, the J call TRBJ1-5; tentatively, D is TRBD1 (6 bases). CDR3 loop: CANSPRQAHQPQHF. The CDR3 coding sequence is TGTGCCAACAGTCCCAGACAGGCCCATCAGCCCCAGCATTTT.